This is a list of T cell receptor beta chains from one sample in a study of T cell responses to AZD1222 COVID-19 vaccine. Profiling relied on immunoSEQ multiplex PCR, and the TCRdb table lists in-frame clones only, not all of them. This table holds some 70,000 clones, under 90% found once. Material: peripheral blood, obtained 28 days after the second AZD1222 dose. These receptors were taken from an adult who received the AZD1222 COVID-19 vaccine. The conserved cysteine and the conserved F or W are not part of the CDR3 here.

TRBJ2-7	TRBV29-1	11	SVLPTASYEQY
TRBJ1-1	TRBV7-9	13	ASRPKDRLGTEAF
TRBJ1-2	TRBV6-5	14	ASSYHMAGSNYGYT
TRBJ1-2	TRBV27	12	ASSLGRGNYGYT
TRBJ2-3	TRBV2	13	ASSPLAGGTDTQY
TRBJ2-7	TRBV7-9	12	ASTDALHYYEQY
TRBJ1-4	TRBV19	13	ASKEGFPTNEKLF
TRBJ2-2	TRBV18	11	ASPSQNTGELF
TRBJ2-3	TRBV2	14	ASSESVEGGTDTQY
TRBJ2-1	TRBV5-6	14	ASSRLPVLSYNEQF
TRBJ2-7	TRBV9	13	ARAGRELTSYEQY
TRBJ2-1	TRBV6-2/TRBV6-3	16	ASSYPTSGGAFYNEQF
TRBJ1-4	TRBV18	13	ASSPRDTTNEKLF
TRBJ1-2	TRBV4-3	13	ASSPGQGGFDGYT
TRBJ2-6	TRBV9	12	ASSNRAGANVLT
TRBJ1-1	TRBV27	13	ASSVNRNGNTEAF
TRBJ1-1	TRBV6-5	12	ASSYSESNTEAF
TRBJ1-2	TRBV19	16	ASSIGLTGSWEDYGYT
TRBJ2-2	TRBV4-2	14	ASSRWTGANTGELF
TRBJ1-1	TRBV11-2	12	ASSRDRASTEAF
TRBJ1-2	TRBV6-5	10	ASSFYRVGYT
TRBJ2-5	TRBV11-2	11	ASSRQVRETQY
TRBJ2-1	TRBV18	13	ASSLGLAGVGEQF